The clone carrying this T cell receptor (beta chain) was observed at least ten times. The antigen is unknown. This sample stems from a study of T-cell reconstitution after alpha-beta-depleted transplantation in children. V lost 0 bases to trimming and J lost 2 bases; unmatched junction nucleotides: 14. The CDR3 contains 20 residues. CDR1 and CDR2 (germline): SGHAT, FQNNGV. Study-wide results and limits: Reportedly, only several hundred clones from non-depleted graft cells drove alpha-beta T-cell counts at about two months. At the one-year point after transplant, T-cell counts and TCRbeta diversity were found to come mostly from T cells that had been newly produced. At day 60, the high TCRbeta diversity found in some patients originated from recipient T cells and thymic progenitors that had survived.

Unique molecular identifiers were incorporated into the prepared TCRbeta library. TCRdb reanalysed the PCR reads using MiXCR and keeps one entry per CDR3 protein. The sample includes about 200,000 distinct CDR3 sequences, just under 6.5% seen only once; the top ten take around 4.3%. The receptor was derived from a girl under three years old with combined immunodeficiency, due to receive a stem cell transplant. Material: PBMCs, obtained before TCRalphabeta/CD19-depleted stem cell transplant. This chain joins TRBV11-2 and TRBJ2-1, with 9 bases identical to TRBD2. The CDR3 DNA follows: TGTGCCAGCAGCTTAGAACAGGGTGTAGCGGGAGCGCGCGCCTACAATGAGCAGTTCTTC. It specifies CASSLEQGVAGARAYNEQFF.